The rows below give T cell receptor beta chains drawn from one sample of a study of shared clonotypes between healthy human individuals. Sequenced by immunoSEQ multiplex PCR; TCRdb stores in-frame clones only, minus some. The sample includes some 2.1 million clones, 93% of them seen just once. Sequencing was done on a sample of naive CD8+ T cells from PBMCs. The receptors derive from a man aged 18 to 29 in good health. Some clones in this sample may be carry-over from other donors' samples. The CDR3 runs from the conserved cysteine through the conserved F or W. Fields, in order: J gene, V gene, clone size, D gene, CDR3 DNA, CDR3 protein. The D gene is left open where the match is weak. Size tells how often a clone was seen (once, few, many) or the class of an expanded clone, and some rows leave it out.

TRBJ2-7 TRBV19 . TRBD1 TGTGCCAGTAGTATAGACCGGACAGGAACCGAATACGAGCAGTACTTC CASSIDRTGTEYEQYF
TRBJ2-7 TRBV7-9 . TRBD2 TGTGCCAGCAGCTTACTAGCGGAACCCACCTACGAGCAGTACTTC CASSLLAEPTYEQYF
TRBJ2-3 TRBV5-1 . . TGCGCCAGCACTAGTACCCGGAGGGGGCCGGGCACAGATACGCAGTATTTT CASTSTRRGPGTDTQYF
TRBJ1-4 TRBV5-1 few . TGCGCCAGCAGCTCGTACCCCGGGGATGAAAAACTGTTTTTT CASSSYPGDEKLFF
TRBJ2-1 TRBV9 . TRBD2 TGTGCCAGCAGCGTAGTTACGGGAGGGTCCTACAATGAGCAGTTCTTC CASSVVTGGSYNEQFF
TRBJ2-7 TRBV10-3 . . TGTGCCATCAGAGGGCAGGGAGATGGGGGCTACGAGCAGTACTTC CAIRGQGDGGYEQYF
TRBJ2-3 TRBV9 . . TGTGCCAGCAGCGAAAGGGGCGGATCTAGCACAGATACGCAGTATTTT CASSERGGSSTDTQYF
TRBJ2-5 TRBV28 . . TGTGCCAGCAGTTCAACAGTTAGTCAAGAGACCCAGTACTTC CASSSTVSQETQYF
TRBJ2-7 TRBV7-9 . . TGTGCCAGCAGCTCAAACTACGAGCAGTACTTC CASSSNYEQYF
TRBJ1-2 TRBV9 . . TGTGCCAGCAGCGTAGCAACAGGGAGCTATGGCTACACCTTC CASSVATGSYGYTF